The entry below gives a single T cell receptor beta chain sequence along with its context. The specificity of this receptor is unknown. Base qualities are not recorded, but no much larger clone differs from it by a single base. This specimen comes from a study of response to subunit inactivated influenza vaccine (dated by TCRdb to 2017 to 2018). In terms of the full investigation: The study used deep quantitative T cell receptor repertoire profiling to track responses to a trivalent subunit inactivated influenza vaccine.

Results and caveats for the whole study, not just this receptor: The authors proposed that each seasonal influenza vaccination may bring in only a limited number of new T cells.

The library was obtained by RT-PCR. TCRdb shows the sequencer as Illumina HiSeq 2500. In-frame beta chains were kept once TCRdb had trimmed the public reads at Q25 with fastp and called clones with MiXCR. Each entry merges the rows of one CDR3 protein and shows their most common DNA and genes. For this sample there are 280,000 or so distinct CDR3 sequences; roughly a fifth appear just once. About a tenth of the sample is in the top ten clones. The germline V end is reduced by 4 bases and the J end by 7 bases; junction bases left unmatched: 4. The germline V gene (reference sequence) yields SGHNT for CDR1 and YYREEE for CDR2. Reading from cysteine to phenylalanine, the CDR3 counts 13 amino acids. CDR3 DNA is the only sequence kept; it has 39 bases, read in frame from the first base.

Rearrangement joined TRBV5-4 to TRBJ2-1, with 8 bases matching TRBD1. Sample: PBMCs from blood, taken roughly 20 months after vaccination. The TCR was taken from a man between 50 and 75 years old who received an inactivated influenza vaccine. Donor details come from another sample of the same person, matched by shared clones. The sequenced DNA is TGTGCCAGCAGCGGCCGGGACAGGAATGAGCAGTTCTTC. It encodes CASSGRDRNEQFF.